This passage covers 21 T cell receptor beta chains from one sample sequenced in a study of cytomegalovirus exposure and HLA in healthy donors (dated 2017 in TCRdb). Libraries came from the immunoSEQ multiplex PCR assay. The multiplex PCR relied on a mix of 60 forward primers for TCR Vbeta segments and 13 reverse primers for TCR Jbeta segments. In TCRdb, the immuneACCESS table is reduced to in-frame sequences with V and J assigned. These tables do not hold every clone; where another copy was compared, an unresolved V gene accounts for under half, and the others remain unexplained. The sample profile shows under 200,000 clones; around 65% of them were found once. The ten largest clones add up to less than 3.5% of the sample. Sequencing was done on a sample of PBMCs. The receptor set was obtained from a woman in her forties in good health and CMV-seropositive.

The chain combines TRBV5-4 with TRBJ2-1, with TRBD2 matching 13 bases. Germline CDR1 and CDR2: SGHNT and YYREEE (reference sequence). The CDR3 consists of 18 residues. V lost 5 bases and J lost 6; bases outside the gene matches: 14. This CDR3 is CASSSRLAGGTRVNEQFF. As DNA, the CDR3 is TGTGCCAGCAGTTCGAGACTAGCGGGAGGTACAAGGGTCAATGAGCAGTTCTTC.

This clone was counted between two and nine times. The chain couples TRBV6-5 to TRBJ2-6; D ambiguous. V dropped 2 bases and J dropped 5 bases, with 7 bases sitting between them. Germline V gene lookup returns CDR1 MNHEY and CDR2 SVGAGI. This CDR3 has 14 amino acids. The CDR3: CASSYDSRANVLTF. CDR3 bases: TGTGCCAGCAGTTACGACTCCCGGGCCAACGTCCTGACTTTC.

The chain couples TRBV6-1 to TRBJ2-5; D perhaps matches TRBD2 (6 bases). Between the trimmed V and J ends, which lost 4 bases and 3 bases, there was a span of 12 bases. The CDR3 is 14 amino acids. Germline V gene sequence: CDR1 MNHNS, CDR2 SASEGT. Written as DNA, the CDR3 is TGTGCCAGCAGTGGGGGCGGGACGAAAGAGACCCAGTACTTC. The encoded protein is CASSGGGTKETQYF.

The gene calls are TRBV25-1 and TRBJ2-5, with D perhaps TRBD2 (5 bases). The CDR3 has 17 amino acids. Germline V CDR1 and CDR2: MGHDK, SYGVNS. Trimming pared 1 base from V and 4 bases from J, leaving 19 bases between. The CDR3 here is CASSELVGVNGGETQYF. CDR3 bases: TGTGCCAGCAGTGAATTAGTAGGCGTGAACGGAGGAGAGACCCAGTACTTC.

This chain joins TRBV18 and TRBJ2-7, with D maybe TRBD2 (5 bases). Germline lookup yields CDR1 KGHSH and CDR2 LQKENI. The V end lost 3 bases, the J end lost 0 bases, and 9 bases lay between the germline ends. The CDR3 is 14 residues long. CDR3 sequence: CASSPATNSYEQYF. CDR3 coding DNA: TGTGCCAGCTCACCGGCGACTAACTCCTACGAGCAGTACTTC.

Here the CDR3 DNA reads TGCAGCGTTGGGCAGGGGGTAGGAGAAGCTTTCTTT. It is translated as CSVGQGVGEAFF. The chain carries TRBV29-1 and TRBJ1-1; TRBD1 agrees at 7 bases. The CDR3 is made up of 12 amino acids. Germline trimming cut 4 bases from V and 8 bases from J; bases unmatched to any gene: 7. CDR1 is SQVTM, CDR2 ANQGSEA, per germline.

The chain joins TRBV6-5 to TRBJ1-5, with 7 bases lining up with TRBD1. Germline V gene lookup returns CDR1 MNHEY and CDR2 SVGAGI. This CDR3 is 15 amino acids long. With 2 bases clipped from V and 0 bases from J, the junction kept 1 base outside the gene matches. The CDR3 bases are TGTGCCAGCAGTTACACAGGGGATAGCAATCAGCCCCAGCATTTT. Its translation is CASSYTGDSNQPQHF.

J is TRBJ2-3 and V is TRBV5-4; 10 positions match TRBD2. Per germline, CDR1 SGHNT and CDR2 YYREEE (reference sequence). The CDR3 is 16 amino acids. J gave up 1 base and V 5 bases, and 7 bases lay outside the gene matches. CDR3 nucleotide sequence: TGTGCCAGCAGATCGAAGCGGGAGGGGGGCACAGATACGCAGTATTTT. This codes for CASRSKREGGTDTQYF. The complete variable domain, with remaining parts taken from reference TRBV5-4 and TRBJ2-3, reads ETGVTQSPTHLIKTRGQQVTLRCSSQSGHNTVSWYQQALGQGPQFIFQYYREEENGRGNFPPRFSGLQFPNYSSELNVNALELDDSALYLCASRSKREGGTDTQYFGPGTRLTVL.

A word on this clone: At one end, the junction sequence differs from germline, possibly due to a read error. The chain joins TRBV7-9 to TRBJ1-5, with D tentatively TRBD1 (5 bases). The CDR3 loop spans 14 amino acids. The V gene's germline CDR1 is SEHNR and CDR2 FQNEAQ (reference sequence). In nucleotides, the CDR3 is TGTGCCAGCAGCCCAGGGTCAGGAAATCAGCCCCAGAATTTT. It encodes CASSPGSGNQPQNF. The variable domain in full, completed from reference TRBV7-9 and TRBJ1-5, reads DTGVSQNPRHKITKRGQNVTFRCDPISEHNRLYWYRQTLGQGPEFLTYFQNEAQLEKSRLLSDRFSAERPKGSFSTLEIQRTEQGDSAMYLCASSPGSGNQPQNFGDGTRLSIL.

In DNA form, the CDR3 reads TGTGCCAGCACCGCCACTGGTCAAGAGACCCAGTACTTC. The encoded protein is CASTATGQETQYF. The chain joins TRBV6-5 to TRBJ2-5; D unclear. The CDR3 is 13 amino acids. Germline V gene sequence: CDR1 MNHEY, CDR2 SVGAGI. V was pared by 7 bases and J by 2 bases, with 11 bases between.

On this clone: One end of the junction fails to match germline, which may point to a read error. The genes are TRBV7-9 and TRBJ1-2; 7 nucleotides line up with TRBD1. The CDR3 has 15 amino acids. From germline, CDR1 is SEHNR and CDR2 FQNEAQ (reference sequence). CDR3 sequence: CASSPPFGTDTTRAF. DNA for the CDR3: TGTGCCAGCAGCCCCCCCTTTGGGACAGACACCACTCGAGCCTTC.

The gene calls are TRBV15 and TRBJ1-5; 8 bases line up with TRBD1. Germline assignment: CDR1 LNHNV and CDR2 YYDKDF (reference sequence). This CDR3 spans 15 amino acids. V gave up 0 bases and J gave up 5 bases; unmatched junction bases: 3. The CDR3 DNA reads as TGTGCCACCAGCAGAGATCGGACAGGGTATCAGCCCCAGCATTTT. Its protein is CATSRDRTGYQPQHF. Variable domain in full (rest from reference TRBV15 and TRBJ1-5): DAMVIQNPRYQVTQFGKPVTLSCSQTLNHNVMYWYQQKSSQAPKLLFHYYDKDFNNEADTPDNFQSRRPNTSFCFLDIRSPGLGDTAMYLCATSRDRTGYQPQHFGDGTRLSIL.

The rearrangement links TRBV7-2 to TRBJ2-2; D perhaps matches TRBD1 (5 bases). The CDR3 sequence is 14 residues long. V lost 2 bases to trimming and J lost 5 bases, with 9 bases between them. CDR1 is SGHTA, CDR2 FQGNSA, per germline. CDR3 bases: TGTGCCAGCAGCTTAAGACAGAGGACCGGGGAGCTGTTTTTT. Translating it yields CASSLRQRTGELFF.

V is TRBV2 and J is TRBJ1-3; D is unresolved. Trimming took off 7 bases at V and 2 bases at J, with 9 bases between the two ends. Germline V gene lookup returns CDR1 SNHLY and CDR2 FYNNEI. CDR3 length: 13 amino acids. The CDR3 loop reads CASNRDTGNTIYF. The CDR3 region has the DNA TGTGCCAGCAATCGAGACACTGGAAACACCATATATTTT. The entire variable domain, with the rest obtained from reference TRBV2 and TRBJ1-3, is as follows: EPEVTQTPSHQVTQMGQEVILRCVPISNHLYFYWYRQILGQKVEFLVSFYNNEISEKSEIFDDQFSVERPDGSNFTLKIRSTKLEDSAMYFCASNRDTGNTIYFGEGSWLTVV.

This clone has just a few counts. At one end the junction does not follow the germline gene, possibly because of a read error. This chain joins TRBV5-1 and TRBJ1-2, with D possibly TRBD1 on 6 matching bases. The germline gives CDR1 SGHRS, CDR2 YFSETQ. This CDR3 is 14 amino acids long. CDR3 bases: TGCGCCAGCAGCTTGGGACAGGTCGGATATGGCTACCCCTTC. Amino acid sequence: CASSLGQVGYGYPF.

The V and J genes are TRBV6-5 and TRBJ1-2; 7 bases fit TRBD1. Germline trimming cut 2 bases from V and 4 bases from J; bases unmatched to any gene: 7. This CDR3 is built from 15 residues. The germline V gene encodes CDR1 MNHEY and CDR2 SVGAGI. Here the CDR3 reads CASSYTQGVAYGYTF. Written as DNA, the CDR3 is TGTGCCAGCAGTTACACCCAGGGGGTGGCCTATGGCTACACCTTC.

This clone was counted a few times. This chain uses TRBV18 with TRBJ1-2; 9 positions match TRBD1. The germline V gene encodes CDR1 KGHSH and CDR2 LQKENI. V lost 5 bases and J lost 5; bases outside the gene matches: 9. This CDR3 is built from 15 residues. The CDR3 DNA is TGTGCCAGCTCATCACTACGGGACAGGGAGTATGGCTACACCTTC. Protein: CASSSLRDREYGYTF.

The chain joins TRBV7-3 to TRBJ2-5; D unresolved. Trimming left V 6 bases short and J 2 bases short, with 10 bases between. The CDR3 length is 13 residues. Germline V lookup: CDR1 SGHTA, CDR2 FQGTGA. The CDR3 sequence: CASSPGLQETQYF. The CDR3 DNA sequence: TGTGCCAGCAGTCCTGGGCTTCAAGAGACCCAGTACTTC. Full variable domain (missing parts from reference TRBV7-3 and TRBJ2-5): GAGVSQTPSNKVTEKGKYVELRCDPISGHTALYWYRQSLGQGPEFLIYFQGTGAADDSGLPNDRFFAVRPEGSVSTLKIQRTERGDSAVYLCASSPGLQETQYFGPGTRLLVL.

The chain carries TRBV4-3 and TRBJ1-1; TRBD1 matches 7 bases. There are 18 residues in the CDR3. Looked up from germline, CDR1 is LGHNA and CDR2 is YSLEER. Trimming removed 0 bases from V and 1 base from J; junction bases left unmatched: 11. The CDR3 protein is CASSQDRQGVEPNTEAFF. The CDR3 nucleotides are TGCGCCAGCAGCCAAGATAGGCAGGGGGTGGAGCCGAACACTGAAGCTTTCTTT.

The chain joins TRBV7-2 to TRBJ2-1, with 7 bases matching TRBD2. The CDR3 extends over 15 amino acids. Germline V CDR1 and CDR2: SGHTA, FQGNSA. After removal of 5 bases from V and 3 bases from J, the junction contained 7 bases not matched to a gene. CDR3 DNA sequence: TGTGCCAGCAGCCCGACTAGCCGACACTACAATGAGCAGTTCTTC. It encodes CASSPTSRHYNEQFF.

V gene TRBV4-1 combines with J gene TRBJ2-7; possible D gene TRBD2, 5 bases. There are 18 residues in the CDR3. Germline V gene sequence: CDR1 MGHRA, CDR2 YSYEKL. V shed 0 bases and J shed 1 base, with 19 bases lying between them. The CDR3 region is CASSQESGRPMDSYEQYF. The DNA of the CDR3 is TGCGCCAGCAGCCAAGAAAGCGGCAGGCCAATGGATTCCTACGAGCAGTACTTC.